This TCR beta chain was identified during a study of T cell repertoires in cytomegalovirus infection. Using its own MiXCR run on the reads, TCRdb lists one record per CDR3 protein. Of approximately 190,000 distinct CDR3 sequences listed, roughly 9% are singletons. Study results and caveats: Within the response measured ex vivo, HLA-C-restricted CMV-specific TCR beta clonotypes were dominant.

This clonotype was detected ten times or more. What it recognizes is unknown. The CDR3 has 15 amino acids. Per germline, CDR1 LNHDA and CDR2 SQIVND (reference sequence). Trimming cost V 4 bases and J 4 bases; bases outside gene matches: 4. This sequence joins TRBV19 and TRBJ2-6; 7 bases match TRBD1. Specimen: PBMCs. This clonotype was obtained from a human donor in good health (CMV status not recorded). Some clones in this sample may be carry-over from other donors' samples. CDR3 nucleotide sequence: TGTGCCAGTAGTAGGACAGGCGCCGGGGCCAACGTCCTGACTTTC. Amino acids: CASSRTGAGANVLTF.